These T cell receptor beta chains were read from a single sample in a study of blood T cell repertoires in COVID-19. Produced via immunoSEQ multiplex PCR; TCRdb's table is partial and in-frame only. The repertoire holds about 48,000 clones, with approximately 80% as singletons. The material sequenced was peripheral blood. These receptors originate from a man aged 40-49 years with acute or convalescent COVID-19. CDR3s include the opening cysteine and the closing phenylalanine or tryptophan. Each record gives: CDR3 protein, CDR3 DNA, clone size, V gene, J gene, D gene. D genes are given only for firm matches. Size is stated for part of the rows, as once, few or many counts, or as a class when the clone is expanded.

CASNPSGGLNNSPLHF	TGTGCCAGCAACCCATCCGGGGGGCTAAATAATTCACCCCTCCACTTT	NA	TRBV5-8	TRBJ1-6	NA
CASRERDTNYEQYF	TGCGCCAGCAGGGAAAGGGACACCAACTACGAGCAGTACTTC	NA	TRBV4-1	TRBJ2-7	NA
CASSISRGSGEKLFF	TGTGCCAGTAGTATATCCCGGGGTTCGGGTGAAAAACTGTTTTTT	NA	TRBV19	TRBJ1-4	NA
CASRPPGSTNEKLFF	TGTGCCAGCAGACCCCCAGGGTCCACTAATGAAAAACTGTTTTTT	NA	TRBV28	TRBJ1-4	NA
CASSFGQGGARGANVLTF	TGTGCCAGCAGCTTTGGACAGGGAGGAGCTAGGGGGGCCAACGTCCTGACTTTC	few	TRBV7-9	TRBJ2-6	TRBD1
CASTKQGTSYEQYF	TGTGCCAGCACAAAACAGGGGACCTCCTACGAGCAGTACTTC	NA	TRBV2	TRBJ2-7	TRBD1
CASSDGTSGNEQFF	TGTGCCAGCAGTGACGGGACTAGCGGCAATGAGCAGTTCTTC	NA	TRBV6-4	TRBJ2-1	TRBD2
CASSSRGGGNTEAFF	TGTGCCAGCAGCTCAAGGGGTGGCGGGAACACTGAAGCTTTCTTT	NA	TRBV7-9	TRBJ1-1	NA
CASSLNGRAGSGNTIYF	TGTGCCAGCAGCTTAAACGGCAGGGCAGGATCTGGAAACACCATATATTTT	NA	TRBV7-8	TRBJ1-3	NA
CASSEQGSGEKLFF	TGTGCCAGCAGCGAACAGGGGAGCGGTGAAAAACTGTTTTTT	NA	TRBV9	TRBJ1-4	TRBD1
CASKKGLDSGELFF	TGTGCCAGCAAGAAAGGACTAGATTCCGGGGAGCTGTTTTTT	few	TRBV9	TRBJ2-2	TRBD2
CASSYSTGTGNTIYF	TGTGCCAGCAGTTACTCGACAGGAACTGGAAACACCATATATTTT	NA	TRBV6-5	TRBJ1-3	NA
CASSLRQGGYTF	TGTGCCAGCTCCCTTAGACAGGGTGGCTACACCTTC	NA	TRBV11-2	TRBJ1-2	TRBD1
CATSSHSEKLFF	TGTGCCACCAGCAGTCACAGTGAAAAACTGTTTTTT	NA	TRBV15	TRBJ1-4	NA
CASSGRREYSNQPQHF	TGTGCCAGCAGTGGTCGGAGGGAGTATAGCAATCAGCCCCAGCATTTT	NA	TRBV6-1	TRBJ1-5	NA
CASSAQGNQPQHF	TGTGCCAGCAGTGCCCAGGGCAATCAGCCCCAGCATTTT	few	TRBV2	TRBJ1-5	NA
CASRSGTSAYNEQFF	TGTGCCAGCAGATCCGGGACTAGCGCTTACAATGAGCAGTTCTTC	NA	TRBV5-4	TRBJ2-1	TRBD2
CASTSSTGGRGSPLHF	TGTGCCAGTACCTCATCTACAGGGGGCAGGGGTTCACCCCTCCACTTT	NA	TRBV19	TRBJ1-6	TRBD1
CASNEGLSTEAFF	TGCGCCAGCAACGAGGGCTTAAGCACTGAAGCTTTCTTT	NA	TRBV5-1	TRBJ1-1	NA
CASSLEGLAFNEQFF	TGTGCCAGCAGCTTAGAAGGCCTAGCTTTCAATGAGCAGTTCTTC	NA	TRBV7-2	TRBJ2-1	NA
CASSIEKGGSPLHF	TGTGCCAGTAGTATAGAGAAAGGGGGATCACCCCTCCACTTT	NA	TRBV19	TRBJ1-6	NA
CASSLPSAVDTQYF	TGTGCCAGCAGCCTCCCGTCGGCGGTAGATACGCAGTATTTT	once	TRBV11-2	TRBJ2-3	NA
CASSEAWGRDGYTF	TGTGCCAGCAGTGAAGCTTGGGGGCGCGATGGCTACACCTTC	NA	TRBV6-1	TRBJ1-2	NA
CARSSPPILAGGWYQETQYF	TGTGCCAGAAGTTCCCCACCGATACTAGCGGGGGGATGGTACCAAGAGACCCAGTACTTC	NA	TRBV5-3	TRBJ2-5	TRBD2
CASSQSQETQYF	TGTGCCAGCAGCCAATCTCAAGAGACCCAGTACTTC	NA	TRBV3-1/TRBV3-2	TRBJ2-5	NA
CAWTILGRKSYNEQFF	TGTGCCTGGACGATACTAGGTCGGAAGTCGTACAATGAGCAGTTCTTC	NA	TRBV30	TRBJ2-1	NA
CSVRSGNTIYF	TGCAGCGTTCGTTCTGGAAACACCATATATTTT	NA	TRBV29-1	TRBJ1-3	NA
CASRQGQETQYF	TGCGCCAGCAGACAGGGACAAGAGACCCAGTACTTC	NA	TRBV5-1	TRBJ2-5	NA
CASSQGQGAVSNQPQHF	TGTGCCAGCTCACAGGGACAGGGGGCTGTGAGCAATCAGCCCCAGCATTTT	NA	TRBV18	TRBJ1-5	TRBD1
CASRTDSYGYTF	TGCGCCAGCAGGACGGACAGCTATGGCTACACCTTC	NA	TRBV10-2	TRBJ1-2	NA
CASSLGQGPDTQYF	TGCGCCAGCAGCTTAGGACAGGGGCCAGATACGCAGTATTTT	NA	TRBV5-1	TRBJ2-3	TRBD1
CASSESPLEYNSPLHF	TGCGCCAGCAGTGAGTCCCCCTTAGAATATAATTCACCCCTCCACTTT	NA	TRBV10-2	TRBJ1-6	NA
CASSPSGGATYNEQFF	TGTGCCAGCAGTCCCTCAGGGGGTGCAACTTACAATGAGCAGTTCTTC	NA	TRBV28	TRBJ2-1	TRBD1
CASSVAGGANQPQHF	TGTGCCAGCAGCGTAGCTGGGGGGGCAAATCAGCCCCAGCATTTT	NA	TRBV9	TRBJ1-5	NA
CASSGAGGTMNTEAFF	TGTGCCAGCAGTGGGGCAGGGGGCACTATGAACACTGAAGCTTTCTTT	NA	TRBV2	TRBJ1-1	TRBD1
CASIPNLRGNYGYTF	TGTGCCAGCATCCCAAACCTCAGGGGCAACTATGGCTACACCTTC	NA	TRBV6-5	TRBJ1-2	NA
CASSLGLAGGQETQYF	TGTGCCAGCAGCTTAGGTCTAGCGGGGGGCCAAGAGACCCAGTACTTC	NA	TRBV7-8	TRBJ2-5	TRBD2
CASRAAGGPETQYF	TGTGCCAGCAGAGCCGCGGGGGGGCCGGAGACCCAGTACTTC	once	TRBV2	TRBJ2-5	TRBD2
CATSGRTAPEKLFF	TGTGCCACCAGTGGCCGGACAGCTCCTGAAAAACTGTTTTTT	NA	TRBV24-1	TRBJ1-4	NA